Below, 15 T cell receptor beta chains from the same sample are listed, as sequenced in a study of post-analysis software for immune sequencing data. Overall study findings and caveats: Patients used about 5 TRBV segments, including TRBV5-6, TRBV5-1 and TRBV20-1, more often than controls.

Every TCR beta cDNA library bore unique molecular identifiers. MiXCR, run by TCRdb on the PCR reads, gives a single entry per CDR3 protein. Of hundreds of thousands of distinct CDR3 sequences in the sample, 25% to 30% are singletons; the top ten hold roughly 0.57%. These receptors have no known antigen. Sequencing was performed on blood. The receptors shown here come from a girl between 10 and 17 years old with multiple sclerosis.

This chain joins TRBV6-5 and TRBJ1-1; D uncertain. The V and J ends lost 0 bases and 0 bases respectively, with 14 bases between them. The CDR3 loop spans 17 amino acids. The germline V gene has CDR1 MNHEY and CDR2 SVGAGI. CDR3 residues: CASSYSIFSTLNTEAFF. CDR3 in DNA: TGTGCCAGCAGTTACTCGATCTTCTCGACTTTGAACACTGAAGCTTTCTTT.

This chain joins TRBV20-1 and TRBJ2-5; TRBD1 matches 9 bases. Germline lookup yields CDR1 DFQATT and CDR2 SNEGSKA (reference sequence). V gave up 8 bases and J gave up 5 bases; unmatched junction bases: 12. The CDR3 covers 14 residues. For the CDR3, the DNA is TGCAGTTTTCTCCCCGGGACAGGGCGCGAGACCCAGTACTTC. Its protein is CSFLPGTGRETQYF.

This chain connects TRBV5-6 to TRBJ2-5, with D unresolved. The CDR3 is 15 residues long. Germline-derived CDR1 and CDR2 are SGHDT and YYEEEE. Trimming shortened V by 0 bases and J by 0 bases, and 9 bases separated the two germline ends. CDR3 residues: CASSLDSRYQETQYF. The CDR3 DNA is TGTGCCAGCAGCTTGGATTCGCGGTACCAAGAGACCCAGTACTTC.

This clonotype was counted ten times or more. The CDR3 DNA sequence: TGCAGCGCCGACTACAGGAATGAGCAGTTCTTC. Translation: CSADYRNEQFF. J is TRBJ2-1 and V is TRBV29-1; the D gene could be TRBD1 or TRBD2 (5 bases each). The germline gives CDR1 SQVTM, CDR2 ANQGSEA. Trimming took 7 bases from V and 7 from J, leaving 11 bases between them. This CDR3 is built from 11 residues.

Only a few counts were recorded for this clonotype. The chain recombines TRBV10-1 with TRBJ1-1, with D uncertain. The CDR3 is made up of 13 amino acids. The ends were cut back, 5 bases at V and 4 bases at J, with 11 bases in the middle. CDR1 is WNHNN, CDR2 SYGVQD, per germline (reference sequence). The CDR3 nucleotides read TGCGCCAGCAGTAAGGGAGTGAGCACTGAAGCTTTCTTT. This translates into CASSKGVSTEAFF.

This clonotype has only one observation. V gene TRBV20-1 combines with J gene TRBJ1-2; D call uncertain. Trimming took off 3 bases at V and 2 bases at J, with 7 bases between the two ends. The CDR3 is 12 residues long. Germline assignment: CDR1 DFQATT and CDR2 SNEGSKA (reference sequence). The CDR3 protein is CSASSENYGYTF. CDR3 nucleotide sequence: TGCAGTGCTAGTTCGGAAAACTATGGCTACACCTTC.

This clonotype occurred a few times. The rearrangement uses TRBV27 and TRBJ2-4; D gene ambiguous. The V end was cut by 5 bases, the J end by 0 bases, with 8 bases between. CDR1 is MNHEY and CDR2 is SMNVEV in the germline V gene (reference sequence). This CDR3 is 14 amino acids long. CDR3 sequence reads: CASSRTLAKNIQYF. CDR3 coding DNA: TGTGCCAGCAGTCGGACCCTAGCCAAAAACATTCAGTACTTC.

The chain employs TRBV6-6 and TRBJ1-1; unclear D gene. Trimming left V 0 bases short and J 1 base short, with 6 bases between. The CDR3 is made up of 14 amino acids. Germline CDR1 and CDR2: MNHNY and SVGAGI (reference sequence). The CDR3 DNA reads TGTGCCAGCAGTTACTCGATGGCGAACACTGAAGCTTTCTTT. Protein product: CASSYSMANTEAFF.

With respect to this clonotype: One end of the junction fails to match germline, which may point to a read error. CDR3 protein: CASGQYSIQPQHF. The CDR3 DNA follows: TGTGCCAGTGGACAGTATAGCATTCAGCCCCAGCATTTT. The rearrangement uses TRBV7-6 and TRBJ1-5, with D perhaps TRBD1 (6 bases). The CDR3 sequence is 13 residues long. Germline CDR1 is SGHVS and CDR2 is FNYEAQ.

Remarks on this clonotype: A single base separates this from a much larger clone, so it may be a read error. This rearrangement joins TRBV29-1 to TRBJ2-7, with 8 bases aligning to TRBD1. Germline CDR1 SQVTM, CDR2 ANQGSEA. The CDR3 consists of 14 residues. The CDR3 sequence is CGVEVASGGDEQYF. CDR3 coding DNA: TGCGGCGTTGAAGTAGCGTCAGGGGGCGACGAGCAGTACTTC.

This clonotype has more than one count but fewer than ten. Written as DNA, the CDR3 is TGTGCCAGCAGTGAAGCAGGGACCCCCTACAATGAGCAGTTCTTC. Translated: CASSEAGTPYNEQFF. This chain connects TRBV6-1 to TRBJ2-1, with D tentatively TRBD1 or TRBD2 (5 bases each). CDR1 MNHNS and CDR2 SASEGT come from the germline V gene. The CDR3 length is 15 residues. The V end was cut by 0 bases, the J end by 2 bases, with 8 bases between.

Many counts were recorded for this clonotype. The chain combines TRBV29-1 with TRBJ2-5, with TRBD2 identical over 10 bases. Germline V CDR1 and CDR2: SQVTM, ANQGSEA. Trimming took 7 bases from V and 0 from J; bases not matched to a gene: 8. This CDR3 spans 15 amino acids. The CDR3 nucleotides read TGCAGCGGGACTAGCGGCTCCAAGTACCAAGAGACCCAGTACTTC. Its protein product is CSGTSGSKYQETQYF.

This chain joins TRBV7-9 and TRBJ2-3, with 7 positions matching TRBD2. This CDR3 comprises 16 residues. The germline gives CDR1 SEHNR, CDR2 FQNEAQ (reference sequence). After removal of 5 bases from V and 4 bases from J, the junction contained 12 bases not matched to a gene. CDR3 in amino acids: CASSPAWGGDPDTQYF. The CDR3 DNA reads TGTGCCAGCAGCCCAGCCTGGGGAGGGGACCCAGATACGCAGTATTTT.

This clonotype was recorded a few times. The chain links TRBV10-3 to TRBJ2-1, with 11 bases fitting TRBD1. V lost 3 bases to trimming and J lost 0 bases; unmatched junction nucleotides: 1. CDR1 and CDR2 (germline): ENHRY, SYGVKD. The CDR3 loop spans 16 amino acids. The CDR3 sequence is CAISDGTGGSYNEQFF. For the CDR3, the DNA is TGTGCCATCAGTGACGGGACAGGGGGCTCCTACAATGAGCAGTTCTTC.

Here the CDR3 DNA reads TGTGCCAGCAGCCAACAGGGCCCTGGGGACATTCAGTACTTC. Protein product: CASSQQGPGDIQYF. The chain carries TRBV12-3 or TRBV12-4 and TRBJ2-4; a weak D match, TRBD1 (6 bases). CDR3 length equals 14 residues. Trimming took 6 bases from V and 8 from J, leaving 17 bases between them.